The rows below give T cell receptor beta chains drawn from one sample of a study of blood T cell repertoires in COVID-19. Clones were read by immunoSEQ multiplex PCR, and TCRdb kept only the in-frame ones, dropping some. This table holds 150,000 to 200,000 clones, 88% found once. Source material: peripheral blood. The receptors were sampled from a human donor in a cohort sampled during active COVID-19. Both conserved end residues are part of each CDR3. Each record gives: D gene, J gene, V gene, clone size, CDR3 DNA, CDR3 protein. A D gene is named only where the DNA matches it firmly. Expanded clones get a size class; other rows say once, few or many, or leave the size out.

d_gene: NA
j_gene: TRBJ2-7
v_gene: TRBV7-2
abundance: NA
CDR3nt: TGTGCCAGCAGCCTGAGTACCGGGAGCCCAATATCCTACGAGCAGTACTTC
CDR3aa: CASSLSTGSPISYEQYF

d_gene: TRBD1
j_gene: TRBJ2-7
v_gene: TRBV4-1
abundance: few
CDR3nt: TGCGCCAGCATACCCGGGACAGCTATCCACTACGAGCAGTACTTC
CDR3aa: CASIPGTAIHYEQYF

d_gene: NA
j_gene: TRBJ1-2
v_gene: TRBV29-1
abundance: NA
CDR3nt: TGCAGCGTCGATAGCCGGGAACCTAACTATGGCTACACCTTC
CDR3aa: CSVDSREPNYGYTF

d_gene: NA
j_gene: TRBJ1-1
v_gene: TRBV6-5
abundance: NA
CDR3nt: TGTGCCAGCACTGGGGGCGGAACTGAAGCTTTCTTT
CDR3aa: CASTGGGTEAFF

d_gene: NA
j_gene: TRBJ2-3
v_gene: TRBV7-2
abundance: NA
CDR3nt: TGTGCCACCAGACAGAACACAGATACGCAGTATTTT
CDR3aa: CATRQNTDTQYF

d_gene: NA
j_gene: TRBJ2-6
v_gene: TRBV21-1
abundance: NA
CDR3nt: TGTGCCAGCAGCAAAGTTGATGGGGACAGATACTACTCTGGGGCCAACGTCCTGACTTTC
CDR3aa: CASSKVDGDRYYSGANVLTF

d_gene: NA
j_gene: TRBJ2-7
v_gene: TRBV6-2/TRBV6-3
abundance: NA
CDR3nt: TGTGCCAGCAGTTACCCGGCCTACGAGCAGTACTTC
CDR3aa: CASSYPAYEQYF

d_gene: NA
j_gene: TRBJ2-3
v_gene: TRBV5-1
abundance: NA
CDR3nt: TGCGCCAGCAGCTTGGTGGGTAGCGGCGATACGCAGTATTTT
CDR3aa: CASSLVGSGDTQYF

d_gene: NA
j_gene: TRBJ2-5
v_gene: TRBV6-5
abundance: NA
CDR3nt: TGTGCCAGCAGTTACTCAGGGACACGAGAGACCCAGTACTTC
CDR3aa: CASSYSGTRETQYF

d_gene: TRBD1
j_gene: TRBJ1-4
v_gene: TRBV6-6
abundance: NA
CDR3nt: TGTGCCAGCAGCGCGACAGGGGGTGGATTGGGTGAAAAACTGTTTTTT
CDR3aa: CASSATGGGLGEKLFF

d_gene: TRBD2
j_gene: TRBJ2-7
v_gene: TRBV3-1/TRBV3-2
abundance: few
CDR3nt: TGTGCCAGCAGCCAACTACTAGCGCCCGACTACGAGCAGTACTTC
CDR3aa: CASSQLLAPDYEQYF

d_gene: NA
j_gene: TRBJ1-4
v_gene: TRBV30
abundance: NA
CDR3nt: TGTGCCTGGCAGGGCAGCAAAAATGAAAAACTGTTTTTT
CDR3aa: CAWQGSKNEKLFF

d_gene: TRBD1
j_gene: TRBJ1-2
v_gene: TRBV27
abundance: once
CDR3nt: TGTGCCAGCAGAGTAAGGGGGCCGGGCTATGGCTACACCTTC
CDR3aa: CASRVRGPGYGYTF

d_gene: NA
j_gene: TRBJ2-3
v_gene: TRBV3-1/TRBV3-2
abundance: NA
CDR3nt: TGTGCCAGCAGCCAGGATCAGACTCCATTCACAGATACGCAGTATTTT
CDR3aa: CASSQDQTPFTDTQYF

d_gene: NA
j_gene: TRBJ2-5
v_gene: TRBV4-1
abundance: NA
CDR3nt: TGCGCCAGCAGCCAAGTGGCAGATGGGAGGGAGACCCAGTACTTC
CDR3aa: CASSQVADGRETQYF

d_gene: TRBD1
j_gene: TRBJ2-7
v_gene: TRBV5-1
abundance: NA
CDR3nt: TGCGCCAGCAGCTCCCAGACAGGGGGCGAGCAGTACTTC
CDR3aa: CASSSQTGGEQYF

d_gene: NA
j_gene: TRBJ2-1
v_gene: TRBV11-2
abundance: NA
CDR3nt: TGTGCCAGCACCTTAGTAGTTGGTGAGCAGTTCTTC
CDR3aa: CASTLVVGEQFF